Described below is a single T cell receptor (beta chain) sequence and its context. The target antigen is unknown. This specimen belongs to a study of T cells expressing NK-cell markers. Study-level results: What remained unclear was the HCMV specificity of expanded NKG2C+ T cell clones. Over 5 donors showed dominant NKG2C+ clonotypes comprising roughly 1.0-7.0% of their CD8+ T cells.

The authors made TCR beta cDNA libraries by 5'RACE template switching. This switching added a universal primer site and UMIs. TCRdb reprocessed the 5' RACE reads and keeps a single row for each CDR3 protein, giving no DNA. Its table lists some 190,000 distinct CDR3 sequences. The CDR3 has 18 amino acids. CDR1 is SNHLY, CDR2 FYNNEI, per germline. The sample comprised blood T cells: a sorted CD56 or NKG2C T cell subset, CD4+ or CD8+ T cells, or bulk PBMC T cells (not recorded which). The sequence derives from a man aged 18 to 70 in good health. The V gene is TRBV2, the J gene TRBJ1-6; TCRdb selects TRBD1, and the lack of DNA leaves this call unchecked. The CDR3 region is CASTRGPGISSYNSPLHF.